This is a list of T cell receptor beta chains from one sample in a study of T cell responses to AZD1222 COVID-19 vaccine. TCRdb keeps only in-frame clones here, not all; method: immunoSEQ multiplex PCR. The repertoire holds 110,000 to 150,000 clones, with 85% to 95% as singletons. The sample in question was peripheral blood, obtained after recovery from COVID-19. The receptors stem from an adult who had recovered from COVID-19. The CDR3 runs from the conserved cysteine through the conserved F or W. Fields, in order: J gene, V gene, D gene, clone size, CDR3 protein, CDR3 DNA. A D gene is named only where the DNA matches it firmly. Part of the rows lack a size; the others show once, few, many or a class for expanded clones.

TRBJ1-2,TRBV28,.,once,CASSSQQVNYGYTF,TGTGCCAGCAGTTCACAACAGGTTAACTATGGCTACACCTTC
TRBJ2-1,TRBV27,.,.,CASRMTGFYNEQFF,TGTGCCAGTAGAATGACAGGCTTCTACAATGAGCAGTTCTTC
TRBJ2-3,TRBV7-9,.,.,CASSAPSVGTDTQYF,TGTGCCAGCAGCGCCCCTAGCGTAGGCACAGATACGCAGTATTTT
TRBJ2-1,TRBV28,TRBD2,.,CASSPIGLAGAYNEQFF,TGTGCCAGCAGTCCCATCGGACTAGCGGGGGCCTACAATGAGCAGTTCTTC
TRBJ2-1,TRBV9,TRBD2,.,CASSVGGTSGRYNEQFF,TGTGCCAGCAGCGTGGGCGGTACTAGCGGACGGTACAATGAGCAGTTCTTC
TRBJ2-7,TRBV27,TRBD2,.,CASSLPRTSGSYEQYF,TGTGCCAGCAGTTTACCCCGGACTAGCGGCTCCTACGAGCAGTACTTC
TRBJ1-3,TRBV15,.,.,CATSRGVNSGNTIYF,TGTGCCACCAGCAGAGGCGTCAACTCTGGAAACACCATATATTTT
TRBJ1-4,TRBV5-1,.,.,CASSPDSYPTNEKLFF,TGCGCCAGCAGCCCCGACAGTTACCCAACTAATGAAAAACTGTTTTTT
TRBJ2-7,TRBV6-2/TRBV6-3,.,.,CASSFRALRSYEQYF,TGTGCCAGCAGTTTCCGAGCCCTTCGGTCCTACGAGCAGTACTTC
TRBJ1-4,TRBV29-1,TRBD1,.,CSAEGTTGGTNEKLFF,TGCAGCGCCGAGGGGACCACAGGGGGAACTAATGAAAAACTGTTTTTT
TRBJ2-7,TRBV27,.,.,CASSPRTAEQYF,TGTGCCAGCAGTCCCCGGACTGCCGAGCAGTACTTC
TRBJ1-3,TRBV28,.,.,CASSLSQAGGNTIYF,TGTGCCAGCAGTTTATCACAAGCGGGGGGAAACACCATATATTTT
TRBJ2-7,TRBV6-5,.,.,CASSHRRSRPYEQYF,TGTGCCAGCAGTCATAGGAGGTCGCGCCCCTACGAGCAGTACTTC
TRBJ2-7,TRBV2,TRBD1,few,CASSVYRGPYEQYF,TGTGCCAGCAGTGTCTACAGGGGGCCCTACGAGCAGTACTTC
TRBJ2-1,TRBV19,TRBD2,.,CASSPLTLAGDTEQFF,TGTGCCAGTAGTCCCTTAACTCTAGCGGGAGATACTGAGCAGTTCTTC
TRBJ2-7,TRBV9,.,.,CASSVGGVRSAAEYEQYF,TGTGCCAGCAGCGTAGGGGGCGTACGATCAGCCGCTGAGTACGAGCAGTACTTC
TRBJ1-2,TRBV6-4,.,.,CASSDGDVATTGGYTF,TGTGCCAGCAGTGACGGCGATGTTGCGACCACGGGGGGCTACACCTTC
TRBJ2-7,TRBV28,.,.,CATTFFPPGGMGEQYF,TGTGCCACCACTTTTTTCCCCCCAGGCGGGATGGGCGAGCAGTACTTC
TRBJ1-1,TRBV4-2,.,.,CASSLALTQGAFF,TGTGCCAGCAGCCTTGCCTTGACTCAGGGAGCTTTCTTT
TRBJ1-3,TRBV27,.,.,CASSLNRASGTIYF,TGTGCCAGCAGTTTAAACAGGGCCTCGGGCACCATATATTTT
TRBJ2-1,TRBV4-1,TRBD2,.,CASSQVAGVHNEQFF,TGCGCCAGCAGCCAAGTAGCGGGGGTCCACAATGAGCAGTTCTTC
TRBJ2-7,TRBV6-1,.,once,CASSERHEQYF,TGTGCCAGCAGTGAAAGGCACGAGCAGTACTTC
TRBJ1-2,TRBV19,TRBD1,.,CASSTTGEDRWHYGYTF,TGTGCCAGTAGTACGACGGGCGAGGACAGGTGGCACTATGGCTACACCTTC
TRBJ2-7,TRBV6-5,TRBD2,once,CASSTSGSYEQYF,TGTGCCAGCTCAACTAGCGGGTCCTACGAGCAGTACTTC
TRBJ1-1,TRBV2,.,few,CASLDSVNTEAFF,TGTGCCAGCCTCGACAGCGTCAACACTGAAGCTTTCTTT
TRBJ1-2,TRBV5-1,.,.,CASSLGARDYGYTF,TGCGCCAGCAGCTTGGGGGCCAGGGACTATGGCTACACCTTC
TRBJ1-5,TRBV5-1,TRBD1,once,CASSPGAQGALNQPQHF,TGCGCCAGCAGCCCGGGGGCCCAGGGGGCACTCAATCAGCCCCAGCATTTT
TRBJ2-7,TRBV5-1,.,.,CASSLEGHEQYF,TGCGCCAGCAGCTTGGAAGGCCACGAGCAGTACTTC
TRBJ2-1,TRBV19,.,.,CASSIEGSSYNEQFF,TGTGCCAGTAGTATAGAGGGGAGCTCCTACAATGAGCAGTTCTTC
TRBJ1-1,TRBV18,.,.,CASSPPGVTRITEAFF,TGTGCCAGCTCACCACCCGGAGTGACAAGGATCACTGAAGCTTTCTTT
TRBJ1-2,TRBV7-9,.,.,CASSLAEGPPHGYTF,TGTGCCAGCAGCTTAGCTGAGGGACCACCTCATGGCTACACCTTC
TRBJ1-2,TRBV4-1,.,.,CASSQSTSFGYGYTF,TGCGCCAGCAGCCAAAGCACTTCTTTCGGCTATGGCTACACCTTC
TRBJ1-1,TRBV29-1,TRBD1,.,CSGIQGAWDTEAFF,TGCAGCGGGATACAGGGGGCCTGGGACACTGAAGCTTTCTTT
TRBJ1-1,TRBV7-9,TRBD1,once,CASSLAGTGNTEAFF,TGTGCCAGCAGCTTAGCCGGGACAGGGAACACTGAAGCTTTCTTT
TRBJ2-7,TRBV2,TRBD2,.,CASSDFGLAWPRDEQYF,TGTGCCAGCAGTGACTTCGGACTAGCGTGGCCTCGGGACGAGCAGTACTTC
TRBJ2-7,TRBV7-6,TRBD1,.,CASSLGDSSYEQYF,TGTGCCAGCAGCTTAGGGGACAGCTCCTACGAGCAGTACTTC
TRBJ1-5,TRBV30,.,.,CAWSADPYGPNQPQHF,TGTGCCTGGTCCGCCGACCCCTACGGGCCTAATCAGCCCCAGCATTTT
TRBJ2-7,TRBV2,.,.,CASASDYLGVYEQYF,TGTGCCAGCGCCTCGGACTACTTGGGGGTCTACGAGCAGTACTTC
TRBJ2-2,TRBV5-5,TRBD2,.,CASSWGLAPGELFF,TGTGCCAGCAGCTGGGGACTAGCCCCCGGGGAGCTGTTTTTT
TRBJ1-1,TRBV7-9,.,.,CASSFDWAGTQAFF,TGTGCCAGCAGTTTTGATTGGGCAGGTACTCAAGCTTTCTTT
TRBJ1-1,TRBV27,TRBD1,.,CASSRLGGVEAFF,TGTGCCAGCAGTAGATTAGGGGGCGTGGAAGCTTTCTTT
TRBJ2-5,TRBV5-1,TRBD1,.,CASSTGTGVQETQYF,TGCGCCAGCAGCACCGGGACAGGGGTTCAAGAGACCCAGTACTTC
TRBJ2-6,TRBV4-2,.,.,CATRDFPLSGANVLTF,TGTGCCACCCGGGACTTTCCCCTCTCTGGGGCCAACGTCCTGACTTTC
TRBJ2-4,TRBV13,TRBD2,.,CATSSGVGENIQYF,TGTGCCACCTCTAGCGGGGTAGGGGAAAACATTCAGTACTTC
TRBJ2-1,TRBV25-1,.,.,CASSERDADEQFF,TGTGCCAGCAGTGAAAGGGACGCAGATGAGCAGTTCTTC
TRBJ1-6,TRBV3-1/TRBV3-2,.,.,CASSQGQLEHSPLHF,TGTGCCAGCAGCCAAGGGCAGCTCGAACATTCACCCCTCCACTTT
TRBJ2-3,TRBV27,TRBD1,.,CASSSTGVTDTQYF,TGTGCCAGCAGTTCGACAGGGGTCACAGATACGCAGTATTTT
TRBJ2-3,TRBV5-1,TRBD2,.,CASSLGEGLAGAKDTQYF,TGCGCCAGCAGCCTCGGGGAGGGGCTAGCGGGAGCGAAAGATACGCAGTATTTT
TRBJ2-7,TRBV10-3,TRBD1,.,CAISDRGPSYEQYF,TGTGCCATTTCAGACAGGGGACCCTCCTACGAGCAGTACTTC
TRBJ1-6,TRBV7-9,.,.,CASSLAPYGQSSPLHF,TGTGCCAGCAGCTTAGCCCCGTACGGGCAAAGTTCACCCCTCCACTTT
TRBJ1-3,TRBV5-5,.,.,CASSLAETVDTIYF,TGTGCCAGCAGCTTGGCAGAGACTGTGGACACCATATATTTT
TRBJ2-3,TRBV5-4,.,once,CASSLPGGTDTQYF,TGTGCCAGCAGCTTGCCCGGGGGCACAGATACGCAGTATTTT
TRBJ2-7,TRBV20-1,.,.,CSAKGTYEQYF,TGCAGTGCCAAAGGTACCTACGAGCAGTACTTC
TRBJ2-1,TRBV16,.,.,CASSQRVGGYNEQFF,TGTGCCAGCAGCCAAAGGGTTGGGGGCTACAATGAGCAGTTCTTC
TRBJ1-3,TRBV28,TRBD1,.,CASSLTGGTGNTIYF,TGTGCCAGCAGCCTTACAGGGGGCACTGGAAACACCATATATTTT
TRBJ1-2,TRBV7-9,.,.,CASSLEFGSPLYTF,TGTGCCAGCAGCTTAGAGTTCGGCAGTCCCCTCTACACCTTC
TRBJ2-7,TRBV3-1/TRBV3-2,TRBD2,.,CASSQPQREVNEQYF,TGTGCCAGCAGCCAACCGCAGCGGGAAGTCAACGAGCAGTACTTC
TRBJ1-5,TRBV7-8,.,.,CASSSLTASYSNQPQHF,TGTGCCAGCAGCTCCCTGACAGCGAGTTATAGCAATCAGCCCCAGCATTTT
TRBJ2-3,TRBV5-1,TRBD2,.,CASSPLAGGSTDTQYF,TGCGCCAGCAGCCCTCTAGCGGGGGGGAGCACAGATACGCAGTATTTT
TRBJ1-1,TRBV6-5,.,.,CASRRRGMDTEAFF,TGTGCCAGCAGGAGAAGGGGAATGGACACTGAAGCTTTCTTT